This T cell receptor (beta chain) was recorded in a study of T cell changes during pregnancy in multiple sclerosis. The table came from immunoSEQ multiplex PCR; TCRdb's copy has only in-frame clones and leaves some out. The sample includes about 45,000 clones, about 89% of them seen just once. Germline loops: CDR1 SGHDT, CDR2 YYEEEE. With 3 bases removed from V and 1 base from J, the gap between germline ends came to 16 bases. The CDR3 totals 16 residues. The origin of this receptor is a female donor with multiple sclerosis, enrolled in a pregnancy study. The genes are TRBV5-6 and TRBJ2-5; possible D gene TRBD1, 6 bases. The specimen was CD4+ T cells from peripheral blood mononuclear cells, collected in the first trimester of pregnancy. The CDR3 DNA sequence: TGTGCCAGCAGCTCGCCCTACCGGGACACCCAAGAGACCCAGTACTTC. Its protein product is CASSSPYRDTQETQYF.